This TCR beta chain comes out of a study of blood T cells in healthy people across ages. Overall study: About one barcoded beta molecule per two T cells came from capture by template switching. The study, taken as a whole, reports: More naive CD4+ cells and higher diversity marked long-lived donors relative to aged donors.

In germline, CDR1 is SGHTA, CDR2 FQGTGA. This CDR3 contains 14 residues. Trimming left V 1 base short and J 6 bases short, with 10 bases between. The use of a sample-barcoded 5' primer and a J-beta primer mix characterized a second PCR of roughly 7 to 11 cycles. A 12-random-nucleotide template-switch adaptor tagged each cDNA molecule. MiXCR, run by TCRdb on the 5' RACE reads, gives a single entry per CDR3 protein. The sample contains 1.5 million to 2 million distinct CDR3 sequences, 49% of which appear only once. About this clonotype itself: Its cognate antigen is unknown.

Sequenced input: blood. The chain has TRBV7-3 and TRBJ2-1; D is perhaps TRBD1 (6 bases). The TCR comes from a woman aged 40 to 50 in good health. The CDR3 is CASSLRGGINEQFF. In DNA, the CDR3 is TGTGCCAGCAGCTTAAGAGGGGGAATCAATGAGCAGTTCTTC.